This T cell receptor (beta chain) came from a study of beta chain features in type 1 diabetes. Study-wide results and caveats: For cells with high TCR expression, cDNA sequencing could yield over-representation.

In the case of this clone: The antigen is undetermined.

Isolated RNA was reverse transcribed in full, so expressed TCRB transcripts were sequenced. TCRdb's copy holds only in-frame clones and misses some; the assay was immunoSEQ multiplex PCR. The table lists 200,000 to 250,000 clones, about 9.3% of them singletons, with about 0.03% in the top ten. The CDR3 sequence is 13 residues long. V was pared by 6 bases and J by 0 bases, with 8 bases between. Germline assignment: CDR1 SNHLY and CDR2 FYNNEI. Sorting based on CD45RO/CCR7/CD25/CD127/CD95/CD27 separated CD4+ naive, central memory, regulatory and stem cell-like memory cells. This chain links TRBV2 with TRBJ1-1; no reliable D call. The specimen was naive CD4+ T cells from blood. The TCR was taken from a woman between 18 and 29 years old in good health. The CDR3 DNA sequence: TGTGCCAGCAGCTTCACAGTGAACACTGAAGCTTTCTTT. This translates into CASSFTVNTEAFF.